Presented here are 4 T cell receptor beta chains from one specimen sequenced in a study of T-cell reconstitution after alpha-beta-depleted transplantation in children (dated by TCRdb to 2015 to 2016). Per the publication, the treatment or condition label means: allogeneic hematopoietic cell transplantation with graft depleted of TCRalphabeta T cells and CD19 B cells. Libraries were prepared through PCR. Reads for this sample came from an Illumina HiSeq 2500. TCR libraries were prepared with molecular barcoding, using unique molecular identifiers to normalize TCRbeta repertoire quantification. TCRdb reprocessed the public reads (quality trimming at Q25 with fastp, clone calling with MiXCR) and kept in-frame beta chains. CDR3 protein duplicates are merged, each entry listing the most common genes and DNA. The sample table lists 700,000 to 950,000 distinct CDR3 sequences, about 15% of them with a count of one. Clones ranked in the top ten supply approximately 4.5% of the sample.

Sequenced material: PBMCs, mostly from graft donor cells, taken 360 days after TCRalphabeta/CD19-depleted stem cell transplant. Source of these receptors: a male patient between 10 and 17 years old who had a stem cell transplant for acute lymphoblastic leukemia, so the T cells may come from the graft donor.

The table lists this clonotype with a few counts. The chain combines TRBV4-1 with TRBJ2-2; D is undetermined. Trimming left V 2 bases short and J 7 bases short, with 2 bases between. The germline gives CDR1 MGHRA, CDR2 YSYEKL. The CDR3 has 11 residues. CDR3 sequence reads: CASSQYGELFF. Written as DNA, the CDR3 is TGCGCCAGCAGCCAATACGGGGAGCTGTTTTTT.

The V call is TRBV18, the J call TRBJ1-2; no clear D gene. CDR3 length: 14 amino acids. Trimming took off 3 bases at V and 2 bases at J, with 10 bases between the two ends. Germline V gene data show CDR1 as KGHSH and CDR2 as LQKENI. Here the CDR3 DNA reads TGTGCCAGCTCACCCTCGGAGAGGAACTATGGCTACACCTTC. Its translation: CASSPSERNYGYTF.

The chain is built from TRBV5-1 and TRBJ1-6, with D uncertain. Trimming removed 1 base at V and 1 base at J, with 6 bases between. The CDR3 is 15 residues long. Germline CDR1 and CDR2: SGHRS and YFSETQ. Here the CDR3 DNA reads TGCGCCAGCAGCTTGACAACATCCTATAATTCACCCCTCCACTTT. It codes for CASSLTTSYNSPLHF. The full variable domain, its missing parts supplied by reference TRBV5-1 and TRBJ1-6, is KAGVTQTPRYLIKTRGQQVTLSCSPISGHRSVSWYQQTPGQGLQFLFEYFSETQRNKGNFPGRFSGRQFSNSRSEMNVSTLELGDSALYLCASSLTTSYNSPLHFGNGTRLTVT.

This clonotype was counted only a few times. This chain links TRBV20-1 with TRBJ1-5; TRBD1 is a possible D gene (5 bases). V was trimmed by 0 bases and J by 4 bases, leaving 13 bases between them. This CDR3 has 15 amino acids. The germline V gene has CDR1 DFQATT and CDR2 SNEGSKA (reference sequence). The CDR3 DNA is TGCAGTGCTAGAGATGACAGCGGTGGGAATCAGCCCCAGCATTTT. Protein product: CSARDDSGGNQPQHF.